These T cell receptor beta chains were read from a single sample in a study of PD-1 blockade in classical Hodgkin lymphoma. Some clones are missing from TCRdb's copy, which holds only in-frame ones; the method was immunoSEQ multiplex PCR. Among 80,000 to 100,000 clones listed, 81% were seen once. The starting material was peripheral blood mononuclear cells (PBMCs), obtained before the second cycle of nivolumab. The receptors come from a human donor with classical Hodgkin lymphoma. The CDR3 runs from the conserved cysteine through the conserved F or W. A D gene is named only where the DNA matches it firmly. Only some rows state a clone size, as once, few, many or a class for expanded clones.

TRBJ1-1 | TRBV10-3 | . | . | CAISALLGDEAFF | TGTGCCATCAGTGCTCTCCTCGGGGATGAAGCTTTCTTT
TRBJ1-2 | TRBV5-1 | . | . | CASKEVAGYGYTF | TGCGCCAGCAAGGAGGTCGCTGGCTATGGCTACACCTTC
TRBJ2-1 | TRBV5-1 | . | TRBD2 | CASSLAGGSSYNEQFF | TGCGCCAGCAGCTTGGCCGGGGGGAGCTCCTACAATGAGCAGTTCTTC
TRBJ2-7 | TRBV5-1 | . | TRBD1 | CASSLRVPGQVKSYEQYF | TGCGCCAGCAGCTTGAGGGTTCCGGGACAGGTGAAATCCTACGAGCAGTACTTC
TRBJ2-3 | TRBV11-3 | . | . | CASSLGELAASTDTQYF | TGTGCCAGCAGCTTAGGGGAACTAGCAGCTAGCACAGATACGCAGTATTTT
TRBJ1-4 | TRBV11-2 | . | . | CASSLDSWARNEKLFF | TGTGCCAGCAGCTTAGATTCGTGGGCACGAAATGAAAAACTGTTTTTT
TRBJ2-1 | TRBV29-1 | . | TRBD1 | CSVGQGYNEQFF | TGCAGCGTAGGACAGGGCTACAATGAGCAGTTCTTC
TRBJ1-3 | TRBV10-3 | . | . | CAISERVTSGNTIYF | TGTGCCATCAGTGAGAGGGTTACCTCTGGAAACACCATATATTTT
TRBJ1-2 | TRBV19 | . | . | CASSPGPLNYGYTF | TGTGCCAGTAGTCCAGGACCCCTCAACTATGGCTACACCTTC
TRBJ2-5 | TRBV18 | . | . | CASSPEAETQYF | TGTGCCAGCTCACCGGAGGCTGAGACCCAGTACTTC
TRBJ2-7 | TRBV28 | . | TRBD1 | CASSFRQDRSSYEQYF | TGTGCCAGCAGTTTTAGACAGGACAGGAGCTCCTACGAGCAGTACTTC
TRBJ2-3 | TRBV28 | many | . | CASSYRDTQYF | TGTGCCAGCAGTTATAGGGATACGCAGTATTTT
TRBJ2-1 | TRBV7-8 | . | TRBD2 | CASSLYGGSSYNEQFF | TGTGCCAGCAGCTTATATGGCGGGAGCTCCTACAATGAGCAGTTCTTC
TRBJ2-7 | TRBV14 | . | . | CASSPRPFYEQYF | TGTGCCAGCAGCCCACGCCCGTTCTACGAGCAGTACTTC
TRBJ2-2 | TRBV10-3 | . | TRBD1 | CAIRGQGGTGELFF | TGTGCCATCAGGGGACAGGGGGGAACCGGGGAGCTGTTTTTT
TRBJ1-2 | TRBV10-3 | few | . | CAISESRNYGYTF | TGTGCCATCAGTGAGTCAAGGAACTATGGCTACACCTTC
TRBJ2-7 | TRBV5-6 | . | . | CASSPQGYEQYF | TGTGCCAGCAGCCCGCAGGGCTACGAGCAGTACTTC
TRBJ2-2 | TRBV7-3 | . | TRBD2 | CASRLAGGMNTGELFF | TGTGCCAGCAGGCTAGCGGGAGGGATGAACACCGGGGAGCTGTTTTTT
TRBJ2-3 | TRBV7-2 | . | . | CASSINRADTQYF | TGTGCCAGCAGTATTAACCGGGCAGATACGCAGTATTTT
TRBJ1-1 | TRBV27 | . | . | CASRKDTEAFF | TGTGCCAGCAGGAAGGACACTGAAGCTTTCTTT
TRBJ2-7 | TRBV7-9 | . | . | CASSTAQGVAGLYEQYF | TGTGCCAGCAGCACCGCCCAGGGGGTAGCGGGACTATACGAGCAGTACTTC
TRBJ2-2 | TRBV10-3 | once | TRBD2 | CAISGLAGGGGELFF | TGTGCCATCAGCGGACTAGCGGGAGGGGGCGGGGAGCTGTTTTTT
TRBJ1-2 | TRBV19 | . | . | CASSFQGLNYGYTF | TGTGCCAGTAGTTTTCAGGGGCTAAACTATGGCTACACCTTC
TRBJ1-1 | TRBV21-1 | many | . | CASRQNTEAFF | TGTGCCAGCAGACAGAACACTGAAGCTTTCTTT
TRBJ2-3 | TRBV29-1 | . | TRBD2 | CSVSGSADTQYF | TGCAGCGTCAGCGGGAGCGCAGATACGCAGTATTTT
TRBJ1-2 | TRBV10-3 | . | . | CAISELSAYGYTF | TGTGCCATCAGTGAGCTCTCGGCCTATGGCTACACCTTC
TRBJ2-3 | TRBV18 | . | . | CASSPPSTDTQYF | TGTGCCAGCTCCCCGCCTAGCACAGATACGCAGTATTTT
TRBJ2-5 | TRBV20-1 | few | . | CSGLSQETQYF | TGCAGTGGGCTTTCCCAAGAGACCCAGTACTTC
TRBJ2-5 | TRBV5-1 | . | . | CASSSILVETQYF | TGCGCCAGCAGCTCGATATTGGTGGAGACCCAGTACTTC
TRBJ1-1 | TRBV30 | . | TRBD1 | CACTTQGYGTEAFF | TGTGCCTGCACAACACAGGGGTATGGCACTGAAGCTTTCTTT
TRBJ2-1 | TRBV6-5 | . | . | CASSYLGQSSNEQFF | TGTGCCAGCAGTTACCTTGGCCAATCAAGCAATGAGCAGTTCTTC
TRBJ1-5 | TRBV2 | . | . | CASRARDHSNQPQHF | TGTGCCAGCAGGGCCCGGGACCATAGCAATCAGCCCCAGCATTTT
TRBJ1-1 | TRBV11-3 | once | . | CASSLGVYSEAFF | TGTGCCAGCAGCTTAGGAGTGTACTCTGAAGCTTTCTTT
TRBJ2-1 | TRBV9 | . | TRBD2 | CASSVASGGGRNEQFF | TGTGCCAGCAGCGTGGCTAGCGGGGGCGGCAGGAATGAGCAGTTCTTC
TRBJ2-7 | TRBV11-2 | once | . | CASRLRLTEPYEQYF | TGTGCCAGCAGACTTCGACTGACCGAACCCTACGAGCAGTACTTC
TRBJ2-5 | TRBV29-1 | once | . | CSVSTSQETQYF | TGCAGCGTTAGTACCAGTCAAGAGACCCAGTACTTC
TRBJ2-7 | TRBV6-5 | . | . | CASTPGYEQYF | TGTGCCAGCACCCCGGGGTACGAGCAGTACTTC
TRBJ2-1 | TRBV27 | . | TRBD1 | CASSDIGTGSYNEQFF | TGTGCCAGCAGTGACATTGGGACAGGCTCCTACAATGAGCAGTTCTTC
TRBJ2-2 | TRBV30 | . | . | CAWRSRLGGAQGTGELFF | TGTGCCTGGAGATCCCGCCTGGGGGGGGCGCAGGGCACCGGGGAGCTGTTTTTT
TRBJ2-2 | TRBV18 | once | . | CASSAKTGTYTGELFF | TGTGCCAGCTCAGCAAAAACAGGGACATATACCGGGGAGCTGTTTTTT
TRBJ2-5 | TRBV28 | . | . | CASGRTQYF | TGTGCCAGCGGGAGGACCCAGTACTTC
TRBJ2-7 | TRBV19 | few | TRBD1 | CASSQRTGTYEQYF | TGTGCCAGTAGCCAGCGGACAGGGACCTACGAGCAGTACTTC
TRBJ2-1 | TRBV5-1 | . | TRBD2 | CASSLAPAGAYNEQFF | TGCGCCAGCAGTTTGGCTCCGGCGGGAGCATACAATGAGCAGTTCTTC
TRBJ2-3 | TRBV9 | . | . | CASSGTSWATDTQYF | TGTGCCAGCAGCGGAACTAGCTGGGCCACAGATACGCAGTATTTT
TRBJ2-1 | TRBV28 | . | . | CASNLAYNEQFF | TGTGCCAGCAACTTGGCCTACAATGAGCAGTTCTTC
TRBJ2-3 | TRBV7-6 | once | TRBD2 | CASSSGLAGDPDTQYF | TGTGCCAGCAGCTCGGGACTAGCGGGAGACCCCGATACGCAGTATTTT
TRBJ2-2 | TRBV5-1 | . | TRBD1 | CASSSWDRGTGELFF | TGCGCCAGCAGCTCGTGGGACAGGGGGACCGGGGAGCTGTTTTTT
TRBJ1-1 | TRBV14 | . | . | CASSPRWGDTEAFF | TGTGCCAGCAGCCCCAGGTGGGGGGACACTGAAGCTTTCTTT
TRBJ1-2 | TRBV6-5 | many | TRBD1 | CASSYGATGEYRGYTF | TGTGCCAGCAGTTACGGGGCGACAGGGGAATACCGTGGCTACACCTTC
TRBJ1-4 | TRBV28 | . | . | CASSITGMGNEKLFF | TGTGCCAGCAGTATAACAGGGATGGGTAATGAAAAACTGTTTTTT
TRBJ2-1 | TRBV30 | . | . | CAWSAIALGSANEQFF | TGTGCCTGGAGTGCAATCGCCCTTGGATCCGCCAATGAGCAGTTCTTC
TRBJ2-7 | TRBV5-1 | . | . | CASSLDSLSSYEQYF | TGCGCCAGCAGCTTGGACAGCTTGAGCTCCTACGAGCAGTACTTC
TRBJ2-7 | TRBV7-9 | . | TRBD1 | CASSNTGTASSYEQYF | TGTGCCAGCAGCAACACCGGGACAGCGAGCTCCTACGAGCAGTACTTC
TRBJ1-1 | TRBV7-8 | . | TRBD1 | CASSLNPGGITEAFF | TGTGCCAGCAGCTTAAATCCAGGGGGCATCACTGAAGCTTTCTTT
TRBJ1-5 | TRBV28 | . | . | CASRETYLGNQPQHF | TGTGCCAGCAGGGAAACTTACCTGGGCAATCAGCCCCAGCATTTT
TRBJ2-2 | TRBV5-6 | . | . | CASSRAFVTGELFF | TGTGCCAGCAGCCGGGCTTTTGTAACCGGGGAGCTGTTTTTT
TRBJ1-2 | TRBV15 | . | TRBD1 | CATSGPPGQGNGYTF | TGTGCCACCAGCGGCCCTCCGGGACAGGGAAATGGCTACACCTTC
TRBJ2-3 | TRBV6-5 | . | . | CASSYVDGTQYF | TGTGCCAGCAGTTACGTGGACGGTACGCAGTATTTT
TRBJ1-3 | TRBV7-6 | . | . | CASSQEPGATYSGNTIYF | TGTGCCAGCAGCCAGGAGCCAGGGGCCACTTACTCTGGAAACACCATATATTTT